The rows below give T cell receptor beta chains drawn from one sample of a study of T-cell reconstitution after alpha-beta-depleted transplantation in children. From the PCR reads, TCRdb called clonotypes with MiXCR, one entry per CDR3 protein. The sample has almost 400,000 distinct CDR3 sequences; roughly 22% are singletons. Sequences were derived from PBMCs from the stem cell graft donor, sampled from the stem cell graft. The receptors were gathered from a human donor who donated a stem cell graft to a child with acute myeloid leukemia. Each CDR3 is given with its conserved first and last residue. D genes are given only for firm matches. The size of a clone is reported for some rows only, either as once, few or many, or as a class for expanded clones.

>TRBV27|TRBJ2-1|TRBD2|-
TGTGCCAGCAGTTTATTTTACGGCGGGAGTGGGCCCTACAATGAGCAGTTCTTC
CASSLFYGGSGPYNEQFF
>TRBV12-3/TRBV12-4|TRBJ2-7|-|-
TGTGCCAGCAGTCTAAACAGGTTAGGCTCCTACGAGCAGTACTTC
CASSLNRLGSYEQYF
>TRBV24-1|TRBJ1-2|-|-
TGTGCCACCAGGGACAGACGCTATGGCTACACCTTC
CATRDRRYGYTF
>TRBV12-3/TRBV12-4|TRBJ2-5|TRBD1|-
TGTGCCAGCAGCCCAAGTGGACAGGGGGCCGTCGAGACCCAGTACTTC
CASSPSGQGAVETQYF
>TRBV20-1|TRBJ2-5|-|many
TGCAGGGGCGACAAGGAGACCCAGTACTTC
CRGDKETQYF
>TRBV7-9|TRBJ2-7|TRBD2|-
TGTGCCAGCAGCTTCCTTAGCGGGAGTGGAGGCGAGCAGTACTTC
CASSFLSGSGGEQYF
>TRBV25-1|TRBJ2-7|-|few
TGTGCCAGCAGTGATCATGGCTACGAGCAGTACTTC
CASSDHGYEQYF
>TRBV5-6|TRBJ2-7|-|few
TGTGCCAGCAGCCCTATCGAGAGACTAGGTCGCCCAGGCGAGCAGTACTTC
CASSPIERLGRPGEQYF
>TRBV9|TRBJ2-5|-|few
TGTGCCAGCAGCGTAGACAGCTACCAAGAGACCCAGTACTTC
CASSVDSYQETQYF
>TRBV10-3|TRBJ1-6|TRBD1|-
TGTGCCATCAGCCAAGGGGGCGATAATTCACCCCTCCACTTT
CAISQGGDNSPLHF
>TRBV24-1|TRBJ1-5|TRBD1|few
TGTGCCACCCAGGGGGGTCCCGCCGAGGGCAATCAGCCCCAGCATTTT
CATQGGPAEGNQPQHF
>TRBV4-2|TRBJ2-7|TRBD1|-
TGTGCCAGCAGCCAAGATTCGACAGGGACCTACGAGCAGTACTTC
CASSQDSTGTYEQYF
>TRBV12-3/TRBV12-4|TRBJ2-3|TRBD2|-
TGTGCCAGCAGCCCCCGGGCTAGCGGGAGCACAGATACGCAGTATTTT
CASSPRASGSTDTQYF
>TRBV27|TRBJ2-7|-|few
TGTGCCAGCAGTTTAACATTCTCGGGTTCCTACGAGCAGTACTTC
CASSLTFSGSYEQYF
>TRBV18|TRBJ1-1|-|-
TGTGCCAGCTCACCACCAAAACGGGTACTGGGTGAAGCTTTCTTT
CASSPPKRVLGEAFF
>TRBV5-5|TRBJ1-1|-|-
TGTGCCAGCAGCCGGGACGCCGCGAACACTGAAGCTTTCTTT
CASSRDAANTEAFF
>TRBV9|TRBJ1-3|-|-
TGTGCCAGCAGCGAGGGAATATCATCTGGAAACACCATATATTTT
CASSEGISSGNTIYF
>TRBV7-9|TRBJ1-6|-|-
TGTGCCAGCAGCTCCGGAGGGACCTATTCACCCCTCCACTTT
CASSSGGTYSPLHF
>TRBV20-1|TRBJ2-3|TRBD2|many
TGCAGTGCTAGTCTGTGGGCTAGCGGGAGAACAGATACGCAGTATTTT
CSASLWASGRTDTQYF
>TRBV15|TRBJ1-1|TRBD1|few
TGTGCCACCAGCAGACAGGGACAGCGGGCTTTCTTT
CATSRQGQRAFF
>TRBV4-1|TRBJ2-3|TRBD2|-
TGCGCCAGCAGCCAAGATAAAGCTAGCGGAGTCACAGATAGGCAGTATTTT
CASSQDKASGVTDRQYF
>TRBV29-1|TRBJ2-7|TRBD1|-
TGCAGCGTTGCAGGGTGGGCAGGGGGTACCTACGAGCAGTACTTC
CSVAGWAGGTYEQYF
>TRBV24-1|TRBJ2-1|TRBD1|many
TGTGCCACCAGTGACCAGACAGGGGGCTACAATGAGCAGTTCTTC
CATSDQTGGYNEQFF
>TRBV20-1|TRBJ1-3|-|-
TGCAGTGCTAGAAACCCAGCTGGAAACACCATATATTTT
CSARNPAGNTIYF
>TRBV3-1|TRBJ2-3|-|-
TGTGCCAGCAGCCGGTCAGGGGCTAGTCGAGATACGCAGTATTTT
CASSRSGASRDTQYF
>TRBV20-1|TRBJ2-5|TRBD2|-
TGCAGTGCTAGAGGGGTCCTAGCGGGAGCAGAGACCCAGTACTTC
CSARGVLAGAETQYF
>TRBV20-1|TRBJ2-3|-|few
TGCAGTGCTAGCGGGCTAGTAGCCCGTTATACGCAGTATTTT
CSASGLVARYTQYF
>TRBV4-1|TRBJ2-1|-|-
TGCGCCAGCAGCCAAGAAGCAGGGTTGGGCAATGAGCAGTTCTTC
CASSQEAGLGNEQFF
>TRBV2|TRBJ2-5|TRBD1|few
TGTGCCAGCAGTGAGAGCCAGGGGGCTAGGGAGACCCAGTACTTC
CASSESQGARETQYF
>TRBV7-2|TRBJ2-3|TRBD2|many
TGTGCCAGCAGCATACAGGGACTAGCGGGATTAGATACGCAGTATTTT
CASSIQGLAGLDTQYF
>TRBV5-5|TRBJ1-1|-|many
TGTGCCAGCAGCTTGGAGGGGGGCGGGTACACTGAAGCTTTCTTT
CASSLEGGGYTEAFF
>TRBV29-1|TRBJ2-2|-|-
TGCAGCGTTGGACGGGCTGAGGGCACCGGGGAGCTGTTTTTT
CSVGRAEGTGELFF
>TRBV6-1|TRBJ2-1|-|-
TGTGCCACCCGATTGAAGAAGGGTGGTGAGCAGTTCTTC
CATRLKKGGEQFF
>TRBV12-3/TRBV12-4|TRBJ1-4|TRBD1|-
TGTGCCAGCAGTTTCGGACAGGGATTGAATGAAAAACTGTTTTTT
CASSFGQGLNEKLFF
>TRBV7-8|TRBJ2-5|-|few
TGTGCCAGCAGCATGACTAGGGGCGCAGGGGAGACCCAGTACTTC
CASSMTRGAGETQYF
>TRBV7-2|TRBJ2-7|TRBD2|-
TGTGCCAGCAGCTCACCTTTAGCGGGAGGGCCATTCTACGAGCAGTACTTC
CASSSPLAGGPFYEQYF
>TRBV28|TRBJ1-4|TRBD1|many
TGTGCCAGCAGCTCCCCGGGACAGGAAGAAAAACTGTTTTTT
CASSSPGQEEKLFF
>TRBV15|TRBJ2-3|TRBD2|-
TGTGCCACCAGCAGAGACTCCCCCGGGACTACCACCCGTAGGAATACGCAGTATTTT
CATSRDSPGTTTRRNTQYF
>TRBV6-5|TRBJ2-5|-|few
TGTGCCAGCAGTTACTCGGGTCGAGGGAACCAAGAGACCCAGTACTTC
CASSYSGRGNQETQYF
>TRBV25-1|TRBJ2-7|TRBD1|many
TGTGCCAGCAGTGTAGAACAGGGGGCCTACGAGCAGTACTTC
CASSVEQGAYEQYF
>TRBV24-1|TRBJ2-1|TRBD2|few
TGTGCCACCAGTGATCCTAGCGGGAGGGGGCGTGATGAGCAGTTCTTC
CATSDPSGRGRDEQFF
>TRBV4-2|TRBJ1-1|-|many
TGTGCCAGCAGCCGGGACGCAGGAGCAGCTTTCTTT
CASSRDAGAAFF
>TRBV20-1|TRBJ2-5|-|-
TGCAGTGCCCCGGACAGTACTGAGACCCAGTACTTC
CSAPDSTETQYF
>TRBV24-1|TRBJ2-3|TRBD2|few
TGTGCCACCAGCTTGGGACTAGCGGGAGGCACAGATACGCAGTATTTT
CATSLGLAGGTDTQYF
>TRBV27|TRBJ2-7|TRBD1|many
TGTGCCAGCAGTAAAGTCCCGGGACAGGGTCCCTACGAGCAGTACTTC
CASSKVPGQGPYEQYF
>TRBV5-1|TRBJ2-3|TRBD1|many
TGCGCCAGCAGCTTAGGACAGGGGCCAGATACGCAGTATTTT
CASSLGQGPDTQYF
>TRBV6-2/TRBV6-3|TRBJ1-5|-|many
TGTGCCAGCAGTTACTCGAGAGGTACGCGTTCTCCTAGCAATCAGCCCCAGCATTTT
CASSYSRGTRSPSNQPQHF
>TRBV29-1|TRBJ2-7|TRBD1|many
TGCAGCGTGTCACAGGGGGCCAGCTCCTACGAGCAGTACTTC
CSVSQGASSYEQYF
>TRBV29-1|TRBJ2-3|-|-
TGCAGCGTAGATAGCGTCCGGGGTGCAGATACGCAGTATTTT
CSVDSVRGADTQYF
>TRBV5-1|TRBJ2-3|-|many
TGCGCCAGCAGCTTGGTGGCTAGCGGCACAGATACGCAGTATTTT
CASSLVASGTDTQYF
>TRBV12-3/TRBV12-4|TRBJ2-3|TRBD2|-
TGTGCCAGCAAACTGGCGGGAGCCTCGACAGATACGCAGTATTTT
CASKLAGASTDTQYF
>TRBV11-3|TRBJ2-1|TRBD1|-
TGTGCCAGCAGCCAGGACAGGGGCCATGAGCAGTTCTTC
CASSQDRGHEQFF
>TRBV29-1|TRBJ2-7|-|few
TGCAGCGTCGGTAGCGAGATCACCTACGAGCAGTACTTC
CSVGSEITYEQYF
>TRBV28|TRBJ2-7|TRBD1|-
TGTGCCAGTGGACAGGAAGGAGGATACGAGCAGTACTTC
CASGQEGGYEQYF
>TRBV28|TRBJ2-7|-|-
TGTGCCAGCGCCGCCCCTTACTCCTACGAGCAGTACTTC
CASAAPYSYEQYF
>TRBV5-4|TRBJ2-7|-|few
TGTGCCAGCAGCGTCAGGACAGCTGTAGAGCAGTACTTC
CASSVRTAVEQYF
>TRBV12-3/TRBV12-4|TRBJ2-6|-|few
TGTGCCAGCAGCCTTCGACGGGTCTCTGGGGCCAACGTCCTGACTTTC
CASSLRRVSGANVLTF